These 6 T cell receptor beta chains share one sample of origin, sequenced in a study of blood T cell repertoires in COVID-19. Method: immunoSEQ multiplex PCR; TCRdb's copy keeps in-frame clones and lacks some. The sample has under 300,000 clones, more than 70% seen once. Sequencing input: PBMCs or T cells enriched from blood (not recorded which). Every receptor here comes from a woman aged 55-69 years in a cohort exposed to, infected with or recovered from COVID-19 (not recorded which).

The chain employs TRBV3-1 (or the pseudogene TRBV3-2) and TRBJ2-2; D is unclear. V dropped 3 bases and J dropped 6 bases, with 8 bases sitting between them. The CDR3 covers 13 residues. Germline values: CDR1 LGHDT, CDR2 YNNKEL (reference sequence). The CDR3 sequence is CASSHPVAGELFF. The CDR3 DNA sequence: TGTGCCAGCAGCCACCCCGTCGCCGGGGAGCTGTTTTTT.

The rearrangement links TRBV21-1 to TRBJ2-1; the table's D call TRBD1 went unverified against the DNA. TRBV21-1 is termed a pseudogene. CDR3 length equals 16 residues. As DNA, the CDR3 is TGTGCCAGCAGCCCCTCGGACAGGGGCTCCTACAATGAGCAGTTCTTC. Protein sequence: CASSPSDRGSYNEQFF.

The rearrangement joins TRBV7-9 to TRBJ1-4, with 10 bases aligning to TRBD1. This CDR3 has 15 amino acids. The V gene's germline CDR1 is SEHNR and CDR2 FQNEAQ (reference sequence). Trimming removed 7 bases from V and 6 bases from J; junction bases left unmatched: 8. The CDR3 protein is CASTATTGGHEKLFF. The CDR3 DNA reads TGTGCCAGCACCGCCACGACAGGGGGCCATGAAAAACTGTTTTTT. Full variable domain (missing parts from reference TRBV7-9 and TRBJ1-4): DTGVSQNPRHKITKRGQNVTFRCDPISEHNRLYWYRQTLGQGPEFLTYFQNEAQLEKSRLLSDRFSAERPKGSFSTLEIQRTEQGDSAMYLCASTATTGGHEKLFFGSGTQLSVL.

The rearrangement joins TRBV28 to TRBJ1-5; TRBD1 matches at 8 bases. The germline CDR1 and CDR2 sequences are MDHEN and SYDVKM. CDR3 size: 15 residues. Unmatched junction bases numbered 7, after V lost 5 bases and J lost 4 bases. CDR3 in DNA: TGTGCCAGCAGTGCATCAAGACAGGGGAATCAGCCCCAGCATTTT. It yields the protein CASSASRQGNQPQHF.

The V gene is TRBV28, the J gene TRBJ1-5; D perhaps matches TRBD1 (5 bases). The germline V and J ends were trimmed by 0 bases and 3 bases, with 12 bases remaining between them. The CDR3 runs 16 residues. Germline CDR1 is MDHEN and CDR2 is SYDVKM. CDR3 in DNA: TGTGCCAGCAGTTTATGGGCGGGGGGTAACAATCAGCCCCAGCATTTT. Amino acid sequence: CASSLWAGGNNQPQHF.

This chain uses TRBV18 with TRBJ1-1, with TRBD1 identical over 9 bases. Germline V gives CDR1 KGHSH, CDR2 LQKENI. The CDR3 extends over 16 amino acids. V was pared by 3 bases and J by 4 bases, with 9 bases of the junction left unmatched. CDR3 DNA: TGTGCCAGCTCACCGGGGACAGGGCCAACCAGCACTGAAGCTTTCTTT. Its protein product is CASSPGTGPTSTEAFF.